This TCR beta chain emerged from a study of cytomegalovirus exposure and HLA in healthy donors. In the PCR, 60 Vbeta and 13 Jbeta primers were used. Clones were sequenced by immunoSEQ multiplex PCR, and TCRdb holds only the in-frame ones, with some missing. The sample has roughly 100,000 clones; around 80% are singletons. Remarks on this clone: The antigen is not known.

The study, taken as a whole, reports: The productive fraction for most TCR beta V segments was about 87% or about 30% in an earlier analysis.

The CDR3 has 15 residues. Per the germline V gene, CDR1 is LNHDA and CDR2 is SQIVND (reference sequence). The V and J ends lost 4 bases and 7 bases respectively, with 16 bases between them. This clonotype was obtained from a man between 18 and 35 years old in good health and CMV-seronegative. Material for sequencing was PBMCs. This chain links TRBV19 with TRBJ2-2; the D gene is possibly TRBD1 (5 bases). DNA for the CDR3: TGTGCCAGTAGTACTTTGGACATTTTCATCGGGGAGCTGTTTTTT. Translation: CASSTLDIFIGELFF.